The rows below give T cell receptor beta chains drawn from one sample of a study of T cells after yellow fever vaccination. TCRdb analysed the 5' RACE reads with MiXCR anew, one entry per CDR3 protein. The sample has some 600,000 distinct CDR3 sequences, roughly 12% seen once. Sequenced material: PBMCs, taken on the day of the yellow fever booster vaccination. The receptors come from a man aged 25 to 40 who received the YFV17D yellow fever vaccine. The CDR3 runs from the conserved cysteine through the conserved F or W. A D gene is named only where the DNA matches it firmly. Part of the rows lack a size; the others show once, few, many or a class for expanded clones.

V: TRBV6-2/TRBV6-3
J: TRBJ2-7
size: few
D: -
CDR3: CASSYSWREYF
DNA: TGTGCCAGCAGTTACTCGTGGCGGGAGTACTTC

V: TRBV5-1
J: TRBJ1-1
size: few
D: -
CDR3: CASSLKGGGRQDTEAFF
DNA: TGCGCCAGCAGCTTGAAGGGCGGGGGGCGACAGGACACTGAAGCTTTCTTT

V: TRBV4-2
J: TRBJ1-2
size: -
D: -
CDR3: CASSQERVGEAGYTF
DNA: TGTGCCAGCAGCCAAGAACGAGTTGGGGAGGCTGGCTACACCTTC

V: TRBV21-1
J: TRBJ2-7
size: few
D: -
CDR3: CASSKELAHLGEQYF
DNA: TGTGCCAGCAGCAAAGAACTAGCGCACCTTGGCGAGCAGTACTTC

V: TRBV7-2
J: TRBJ2-7
size: few
D: TRBD1
CDR3: CASSPVGTGAYEQYF
DNA: TGTGCCAGCAGTCCAGTCGGGACAGGGGCCTACGAGCAGTACTTC

V: TRBV7-2
J: TRBJ2-1
size: -
D: TRBD2
CDR3: CASSLAGTSEYNEQFF
DNA: TGTGCCAGCAGCTTAGCGGGGACTAGCGAGTACAATGAGCAGTTCTTC

V: TRBV7-2
J: TRBJ1-2
size: few
D: TRBD1
CDR3: CASRQGTANYGYTF
DNA: TGTGCCAGCAGACAGGGGACGGCTAACTATGGCTACACCTTC

V: TRBV5-1
J: TRBJ1-6
size: few
D: -
CDR3: CASKDGNQNNSPLHF
DNA: TGCGCCAGCAAAGACGGGAATCAAAATAATTCACCCCTCCACTTT

V: TRBV5-1
J: TRBJ2-3
size: few
D: -
CDR3: CASSLPQTDTQYF
DNA: TGCGCCAGCAGCTTGCCCCAGACAGATACGCAGTATTTT

V: TRBV5-1
J: TRBJ1-2
size: -
D: -
CDR3: CASSVGGGNYGYTF
DNA: TGCGCCAGCAGCGTGGGTGGAGGAAACTATGGCTACACCTTC

V: TRBV15
J: TRBJ2-3
size: -
D: -
CDR3: CATSTRDSTDTQYF
DNA: TGTGCCACCAGCACCAGGGACAGCACAGATACGCAGTATTTT

V: TRBV6-1
J: TRBJ2-7
size: -
D: TRBD1
CDR3: CASSDRDREYEQYF
DNA: TGTGCCAGCAGTGACCGGGACAGGGAATACGAGCAGTACTTC

V: TRBV5-1
J: TRBJ2-1
size: -
D: TRBD2
CDR3: CASSLQLAGANEQFF
DNA: TGCGCCAGCAGCTTGCAACTAGCGGGAGCAAATGAGCAGTTCTTC

V: TRBV7-2
J: TRBJ2-5
size: -
D: -
CDR3: CASSSTTWDTQYF
DNA: TGTGCCAGCAGCTCGACCACCTGGGACACCCAGTACTTC

V: TRBV18
J: TRBJ2-7
size: many
D: -
CDR3: CASSPIRSYEQYF
DNA: TGTGCCAGCTCACCCATTCGCTCCTACGAGCAGTACTTC

V: TRBV7-9
J: TRBJ1-5
size: few
D: -
CDR3: CASSSGTPRPQHF
DNA: TGTGCCAGCAGCTCAGGAACCCCTAGGCCCCAGCATTTT

V: TRBV11-1
J: TRBJ2-1
size: few
D: -
CDR3: CASSLFRDTYNEQFF
DNA: TGTGCCAGCAGCTTATTCCGGGACACATACAATGAGCAGTTCTTC

V: TRBV12-3/TRBV12-4
J: TRBJ1-2
size: -
D: -
CDR3: CASSLRDGYTF
DNA: TGTGCCAGCAGTTTAAGGGATGGCTACACCTTC

V: TRBV12-3/TRBV12-4
J: TRBJ2-7
size: few
D: TRBD2
CDR3: CASSLSGIGSYEQYF
DNA: TGTGCCAGCAGTCTTAGCGGGATAGGCTCCTACGAGCAGTACTTC

V: TRBV6-1
J: TRBJ2-5
size: -
D: -
CDR3: CASRRPTGSRETQYF
DNA: TGTGCCAGCAGAAGGCCCACAGGGAGTCGGGAGACCCAGTACTTC

V: TRBV7-8
J: TRBJ2-7
size: few
D: -
CDR3: CASDRGGSSYEQYF
DNA: TGTGCCAGCGACCGAGGGGGTAGCTCCTACGAGCAGTACTTC

V: TRBV5-6
J: TRBJ2-7
size: many
D: -
CDR3: CASSGQDRVSYEQYF
DNA: TGTGCCAGCAGCGGCCAGGACAGAGTCTCCTACGAGCAGTACTTC

V: TRBV9
J: TRBJ2-3
size: -
D: -
CDR3: CASSAMDSGGADTQYF
DNA: TGTGCCAGCAGCGCAATGGACAGTGGAGGCGCAGATACGCAGTATTTT

V: TRBV5-5
J: TRBJ2-5
size: many
D: -
CDR3: CASSLVGGVETQYF
DNA: TGTGCCAGCAGCTTGGTGGGGGGTGTAGAGACCCAGTACTTC

V: TRBV7-2
J: TRBJ2-7
size: -
D: TRBD2
CDR3: CASSFRQAGSEQYF
DNA: TGTGCCAGCAGCTTTCGCCAAGCGGGAAGCGAGCAGTACTTC

V: TRBV29-1
J: TRBJ2-3
size: -
D: -
CDR3: CSVGGTSYTQYF
DNA: TGCAGCGTCGGCGGGACTTCATATACGCAGTATTTT